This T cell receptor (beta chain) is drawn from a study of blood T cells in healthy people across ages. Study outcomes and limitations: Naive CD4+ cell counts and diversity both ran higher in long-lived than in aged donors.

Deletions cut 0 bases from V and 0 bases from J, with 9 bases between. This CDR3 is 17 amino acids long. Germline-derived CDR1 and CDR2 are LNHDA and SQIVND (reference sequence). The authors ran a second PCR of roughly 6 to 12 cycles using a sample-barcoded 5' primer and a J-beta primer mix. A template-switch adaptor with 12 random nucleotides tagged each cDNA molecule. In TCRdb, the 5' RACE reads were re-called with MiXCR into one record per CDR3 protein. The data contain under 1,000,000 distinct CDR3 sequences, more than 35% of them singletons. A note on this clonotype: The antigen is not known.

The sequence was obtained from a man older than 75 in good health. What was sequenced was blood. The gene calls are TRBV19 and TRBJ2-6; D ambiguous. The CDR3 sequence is CASSIEVRSSGANVLTF. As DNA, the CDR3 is TGTGCCAGTAGTATAGAGGTACGGAGCTCTGGGGCCAACGTCCTGACTTTC.